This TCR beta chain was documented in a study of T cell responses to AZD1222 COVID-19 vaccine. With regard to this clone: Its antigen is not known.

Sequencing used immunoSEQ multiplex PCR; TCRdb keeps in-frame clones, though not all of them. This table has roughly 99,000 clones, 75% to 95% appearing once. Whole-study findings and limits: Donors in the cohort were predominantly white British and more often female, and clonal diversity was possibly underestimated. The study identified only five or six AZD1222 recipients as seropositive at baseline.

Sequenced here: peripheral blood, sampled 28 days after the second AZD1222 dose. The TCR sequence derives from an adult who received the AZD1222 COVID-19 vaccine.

CDR3 DNA: TGTGCCAGCATTCGCTCACCCCTCCACTTT. Its protein product is CASIRSPLHF. The chain joins TRBV11-3 to TRBJ1-6; D is unclear. Germline V lookup: CDR1 SGHNT, CDR2 YENEEA. The CDR3 extends over 10 amino acids. Trimming removed 7 bases at V and 10 bases at J, with 5 bases between.